This T cell receptor beta chain derives from a study of vaccination and CD4 T cells after COVID-19. Comment on this clonotype: The antigen remains undetermined.

The germline V gene encodes CDR1 SQVTM and CDR2 ANQGSEA. V was cut by 7 bases and J by 1 base, with 11 bases left in between. There are 13 residues in the CDR3. The treatment here: roughly nine-day PBMC culture with coronavirus spike peptide pools or control peptides (ViraFEST assay). Harvesting of the unexposed donor's CD4+ T cells predated the COVID-19 pandemic (2011-2018). Once obtained from cultured CD4+ T cells, the DNA was sequenced using the Oncomine TCR Beta short-read assay. One entry per CDR3 protein results from TCRdb running MiXCR on the PCR reads. Of 4,000 to 4,500 distinct CDR3 sequences listed, roughly 70% are singletons.

This TCR was sampled from a human donor in good health. The specimen was CD4+ T cells from blood, cultured in vitro. The chain employs TRBV29-1 and TRBJ2-4, with D possibly being TRBD2 (5 bases). As DNA, the CDR3 is TGCAGCGCCCGACCGGGGGCCAAAAACATTCAGTACTTC. It codes for CSARPGAKNIQYF.